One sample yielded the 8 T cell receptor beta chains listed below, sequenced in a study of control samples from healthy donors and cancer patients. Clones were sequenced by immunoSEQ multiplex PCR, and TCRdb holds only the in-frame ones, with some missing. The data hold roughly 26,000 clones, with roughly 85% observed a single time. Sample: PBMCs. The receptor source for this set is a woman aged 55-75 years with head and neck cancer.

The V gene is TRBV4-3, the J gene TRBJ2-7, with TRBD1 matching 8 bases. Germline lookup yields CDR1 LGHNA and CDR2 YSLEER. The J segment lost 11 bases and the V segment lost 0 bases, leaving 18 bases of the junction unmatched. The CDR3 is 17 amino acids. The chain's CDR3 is CASSQDILNTNRGRKYF. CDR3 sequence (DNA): TGCGCCAGCAGCCAAGATATCCTAAACACTAACAGGGGGAGGAAGTACTTC.

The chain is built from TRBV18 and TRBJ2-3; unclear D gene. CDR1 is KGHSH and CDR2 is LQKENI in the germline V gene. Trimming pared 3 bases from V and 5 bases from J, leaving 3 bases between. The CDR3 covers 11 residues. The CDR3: CASSPQDTQYF. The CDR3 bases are TGTGCCAGCTCACCCCAAGATACGCAGTATTTT.

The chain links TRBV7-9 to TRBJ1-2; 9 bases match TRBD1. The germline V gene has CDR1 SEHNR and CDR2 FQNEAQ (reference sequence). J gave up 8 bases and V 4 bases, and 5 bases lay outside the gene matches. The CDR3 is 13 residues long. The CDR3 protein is CASSSGTGFGYTF. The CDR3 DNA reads TGTGCCAGCAGCTCCGGGACAGGGTTCGGCTACACCTTC.

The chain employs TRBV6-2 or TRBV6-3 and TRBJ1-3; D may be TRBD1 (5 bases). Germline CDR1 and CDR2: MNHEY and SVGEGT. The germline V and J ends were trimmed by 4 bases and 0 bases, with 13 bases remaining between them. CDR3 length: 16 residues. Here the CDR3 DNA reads TGTGCCAGCAGTTGGGGGGGGTCGTGCTCTGGAAACACCATATATTTT. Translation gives CASSWGGSCSGNTIYF.

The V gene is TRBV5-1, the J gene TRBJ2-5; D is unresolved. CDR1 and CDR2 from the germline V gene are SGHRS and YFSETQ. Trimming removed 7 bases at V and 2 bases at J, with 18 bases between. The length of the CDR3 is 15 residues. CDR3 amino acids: CASAGVVTTQETQYF. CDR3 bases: TGCGCCAGCGCCGGTGTTGTAACTACTCAAGAGACCCAGTACTTC.

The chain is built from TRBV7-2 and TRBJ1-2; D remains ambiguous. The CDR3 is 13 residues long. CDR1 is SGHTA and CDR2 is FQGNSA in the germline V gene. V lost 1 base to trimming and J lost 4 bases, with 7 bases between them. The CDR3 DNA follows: TGTGCCAGCAGCTTAGGGGAAAGCTATGGCTACACCTTC. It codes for CASSLGESYGYTF. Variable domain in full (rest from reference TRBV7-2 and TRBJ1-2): GAGVSQSPSNKVTEKGKDVELRCDPISGHTALYWYRQSLGQGLEFLIYFQGNSAPDKSGLPSDRFSAERTGGSVSTLTIQRTQQEDSAVYLCASSLGESYGYTFGSGTRLTVV.

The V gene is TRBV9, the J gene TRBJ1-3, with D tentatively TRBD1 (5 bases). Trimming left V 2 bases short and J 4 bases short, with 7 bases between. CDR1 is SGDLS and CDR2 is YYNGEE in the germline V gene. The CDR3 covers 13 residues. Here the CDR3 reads CASSVEGGNTIYF. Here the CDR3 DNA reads TGTGCCAGCAGCGTGGAGGGGGGAAACACCATATATTTT. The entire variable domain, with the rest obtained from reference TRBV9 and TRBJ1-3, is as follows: DSGVTQTPKHLITATGQRVTLRCSPRSGDLSVYWYQQSLDQGLQFLIQYYNGEERAKGNILERFSAQQFPDLHSELNLSSLELGDSALYFCASSVEGGNTIYFGEGSWLTVV.

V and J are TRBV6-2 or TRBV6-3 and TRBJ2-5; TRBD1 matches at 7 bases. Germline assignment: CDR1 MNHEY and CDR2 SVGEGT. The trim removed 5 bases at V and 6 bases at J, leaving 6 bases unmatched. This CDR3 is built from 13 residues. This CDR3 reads CASSQQGKKTQYF. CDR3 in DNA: TGTGCCAGCAGTCAACAGGGGAAAAAGACCCAGTACTTC.